One and the same sample provided the 24 T cell receptor beta chains below, sequenced in a study of cytomegalovirus exposure and HLA in healthy donors. PCR involved 60 Vbeta and 13 Jbeta primers. The data were produced by immunoSEQ multiplex PCR, yet TCRdb's version contains in-frame clones alone and is incomplete. The sample includes 110,000 to 150,000 clones, roughly 73% of them seen just once. The sample consisted of PBMCs. These receptors came from a female donor in good health and CMV-seronegative.

The V gene is TRBV15, the J gene TRBJ1-4; possible D gene TRBD1, 5 bases. In germline, CDR1 is LNHNV, CDR2 YYDKDF (reference sequence). Trimming pared 3 bases from V and 5 bases from J, leaving 13 bases between. CDR3 size: 15 residues. The CDR3 DNA reads as TGTGCCACCAGCAGGGGCGGGGGGTTGAATGAAAAACTGTTTTTT. Translation gives CATSRGGGLNEKLFF.

The chain carries TRBV4-1 and TRBJ2-3; the match to TRBD2 covers 10 bases. The V and J ends lost 0 bases and 3 bases, in that order; junction bases with no gene match: 9. The CDR3 has 18 residues. Per germline, CDR1 MGHRA and CDR2 YSYEKL. This CDR3 is CASSQEGLAGGRTDTQYF. CDR3 sequence (DNA): TGCGCCAGCAGCCAAGAGGGGTTAGCGGGGGGCAGGACAGATACGCAGTATTTT.

The chain combines TRBV6-6 with TRBJ2-5; TRBD1 might be the D (6 bases). The J call may not be correct, given that the DNA end is closer to TRBJ2-7. Germline values: CDR1 MNHNY, CDR2 SVGAGI (reference sequence). CDR3 length equals 14 residues. The CDR3 here is CASSFPTGPYEQYF. CDR3 nucleotide sequence: TGTGCCAGCAGTTTCCCGACAGGACCCTACGAGCAGTACTTC.

The V call is TRBV9, the J call TRBJ2-1; 13 nucleotides agree with TRBD2. The CDR3 contains 17 residues. V gave up 4 bases and J gave up 7 bases; unmatched junction bases: 11. Germline V CDR1 and CDR2: SGDLS, YYNGEE. The CDR3, as DNA: TGTGCCAGCAGCCCCTTACCGACTAGCGGGGGGATAAATGAGCAGTTCTTC. Its translation is CASSPLPTSGGINEQFF. The full variable domain, its missing parts supplied by reference TRBV9 and TRBJ2-1, is DSGVTQTPKHLITATGQRVTLRCSPRSGDLSVYWYQQSLDQGLQFLIQYYNGEERAKGNILERFSAQQFPDLHSELNLSSLELGDSALYFCASSPLPTSGGINEQFFGPGTRLTVL.

CDR3 region: CASWTGEGGYTF. CDR3 DNA sequence: TGTGCCAGCTGGACAGGGGAAGGTGGCTACACCTTC. J is TRBJ1-2 and V is TRBV27; 9 bases line up with TRBD1. CDR3 length equals 12 residues. V lost 8 bases to trimming and J lost 7 bases; unmatched junction nucleotides: 5. Germline V gene data show CDR1 as MNHEY and CDR2 as SMNVEV (reference sequence).

This clone was picked up one time. The chain carries TRBV11-3 and TRBJ2-3; 7 nucleotides match TRBD1. After removal of 3 bases from V and 6 bases from J, the junction contained 15 bases not matched to a gene. The CDR3 covers 17 residues. Germline-derived CDR1 and CDR2 are SGHNT and YENEEA. The CDR3 reads CASSFGGAGTVADTQYF. CDR3 bases: TGTGCCAGCAGCTTCGGAGGTGCCGGGACAGTTGCCGATACGCAGTATTTT.

V gene TRBV4-1 combines with J gene TRBJ2-7; TRBD1 is a possible D gene (6 bases). Germline V gene data show CDR1 as MGHRA and CDR2 as YSYEKL. V lost 4 bases, J lost 3 bases, and 16 bases lay in between. The length of the CDR3 is 15 residues. CDR3 sequence (DNA): TGCGCCAGCAGCCTGGGGGCAACACCATTCTACGAGCAGTACTTC. Its protein product is CASSLGATPFYEQYF.

This clone was counted once. This sequence joins TRBV13 and TRBJ2-2, with D possibly TRBD1 on 7 matching bases. The CDR3 has 14 residues. The V end was cut by 5 bases, the J end by 5 bases, with 12 bases between. Germline V gene sequence: CDR1 PRHDT, CDR2 FYEKMQ (reference sequence). The CDR3 bases are TGTGCCAGCAGCAGACAGGGACTTACCGGGGAGCTGTTTTTT. This encodes CASSRQGLTGELFF.

V usage is TRBV11-2 and J usage is TRBJ1-5, with a weak D call TRBD1 (6 bases). Trimming took off 5 bases at V and 0 bases at J, with 11 bases between the two ends. Germline V gives CDR1 SGHAT, CDR2 FQNNGV. The CDR3 runs to 15 residues. The CDR3 sequence: CASSLGTFSNQPQHF. The CDR3 region has the DNA TGTGCCAGCAGCCTAGGGACATTTAGCAATCAGCCCCAGCATTTT.

The chain carries TRBV7-3 and TRBJ2-3, with 10 bases fitting TRBD2. Unmatched junction bases numbered 6, after V lost 0 bases and J lost 3 bases. Germline V gene data show CDR1 as SGHTA and CDR2 as FQGTGA. This CDR3 spans 17 amino acids. CDR3 bases: TGTGCCAGCAGCTTAACTTCTAGCGGGAGTGTAACAGATACGCAGTATTTT. Amino acids: CASSLTSSGSVTDTQYF.

This clone appeared a few times. This chain uses TRBV7-9 with TRBJ1-4, with TRBD1 matching 10 bases. Germline-derived CDR1 and CDR2 are SEHNR and FQNEAQ (reference sequence). With V trimmed by 5 bases and J by 5 bases, 2 bases remained unmatched. The CDR3 covers 14 residues. The CDR3: CASSPGQGNEKLFF. CDR3 bases: TGTGCCAGCAGCCCGGGACAGGGGAATGAAAAACTGTTTTTT.

The CDR3 nucleotides are TGCAGCGTTGAAGGCGGTACAGGAGATATGAACACTGAAGCTTTCTTT. Protein sequence: CSVEGGTGDMNTEAFF. The genes are TRBV29-1 and TRBJ1-1, with D possibly TRBD1 on 5 matching bases. The V end lost 1 base, the J end lost 0 bases, and 15 bases lay between the germline ends. There are 16 residues in the CDR3. Looked up from germline, CDR1 is SQVTM and CDR2 is ANQGSEA.

The V call is TRBV7-6, the J call TRBJ1-6; a possible D gene is TRBD1 (6 bases). CDR1 and CDR2 from the germline V gene are SGHVS and FNYEAQ. The CDR3 has 16 amino acids. The V and J ends lost 4 bases and 7 bases respectively, with 17 bases between them. This CDR3 reads CASSSYWTDANSPLHF. The CDR3 DNA is TGTGCCAGCAGCTCATACTGGACAGATGCAAATTCACCCCTCCACTTT.

This clone was observed a few times. This chain uses TRBV7-9 with TRBJ1-1, with TRBD1 matching over 12 bases. There are 17 residues in the CDR3. The germline gives CDR1 SEHNR, CDR2 FQNEAQ (reference sequence). V lost 5 bases, J lost 1 base, and 8 bases stayed unmatched. CDR3 amino acids: CASSMGQGAGTNTEAFF. As DNA, the CDR3 is TGTGCCAGCAGCATGGGACAGGGGGCGGGAACGAACACTGAAGCTTTCTTT. Full variable domain (outside the CDR3, taken from reference TRBV7-9 and TRBJ1-1): DTGVSQNPRHKITKRGQNVTFRCDPISEHNRLYWYRQTLGQGPEFLTYFQNEAQLEKSRLLSDRFSAERPKGSFSTLEIQRTEQGDSAMYLCASSMGQGAGTNTEAFFGQGTRLTVV.

In regard to this clone: The sample carries other DNA sequences with the same CDR3. The rearrangement uses TRBV5-1 and TRBJ1-1; possibly TRBD1 for D (6 bases). CDR3 length: 18 residues. V gave up 4 bases and J gave up 7 bases, with 29 bases separating them. From germline, CDR1 is SGHRS and CDR2 YFSETQ. CDR3 sequence: CASSVGGGRPPNPVEAFF. CDR3 bases: TGCGCCAGCAGCGTAGGTGGGGGCAGACCACCTAACCCTGTTGAAGCTTTCTTT.

This clone was detected a few times. This chain links TRBV9 with TRBJ2-3; 7 bases fit TRBD1. CDR1 is SGDLS and CDR2 is YYNGEE in the germline V gene. The J segment lost 0 bases and the V segment lost 0 bases, leaving 1 base of the junction unmatched. The CDR3 is 15 amino acids. The CDR3 loop is CASSVGQGSTDTQYF. In DNA form, the CDR3 reads TGTGCCAGCAGCGTAGGACAGGGTAGCACAGATACGCAGTATTTT.

The chain links TRBV19 to TRBJ1-3, with a possible D match to TRBD1 (5 bases). V was shortened by 10 bases and J by 0 bases, with 13 bases between the two germline ends. Germline assignment: CDR1 LNHDA and CDR2 SQIVND (reference sequence). The CDR3 is made up of 14 amino acids. CDR3 coding DNA: TGTGCCACGAGACAGATAAACTCTGGAAACACCATATATTTT. Translating gives CATRQINSGNTIYF.

J is TRBJ2-1 and V is TRBV29-1, with 8 bases matching TRBD1. The CDR3 totals 12 residues. J gave up 6 bases and V 7 bases, and 5 bases lay outside the gene matches. From germline, CDR1 is SQVTM and CDR2 ANQGSEA. DNA for the CDR3: TGCAGCGAGGACAGGGTTTCCAATGAGCAGTTCTTC. Translation: CSEDRVSNEQFF.

The chain links TRBV12-5 to TRBJ2-3; 14 bases line up with TRBD2. This CDR3 is built from 19 residues. Germline V gene lookup returns CDR1 LGHNT and CDR2 FRNRAP. V trimming: 6 bases; J trimming: 0 bases; junction bases outside the gene matches: 11. In nucleotides, the CDR3 is TGTGCTAGTGGGGTCCCGACTAGCGGGAGGGGTGGGAGCACAGATACGCAGTATTTT. Translating it yields CASGVPTSGRGGSTDTQYF.

The chain is built from TRBV4-1 and TRBJ2-7; 10 bases agree with TRBD2. Trimming at V came to 3 bases and at J to 7 bases, leaving 3 bases not matched to a gene. This CDR3 has 13 residues. Germline V gene data show CDR1 as MGHRA and CDR2 as YSYEKL. This CDR3 reads CASSQGLAYEQYF. The CDR3, as DNA: TGCGCCAGCAGCCAGGGACTAGCGTATGAGCAGTACTTC.

The chain employs TRBV7-8 and TRBJ2-3; possibly TRBD1 for D (5 bases). The germline gives CDR1 SGHVS, CDR2 FQNEAQ. This CDR3 contains 14 residues. V was shortened by 5 bases and J by 0 bases, with 9 bases between the two germline ends. The CDR3 DNA reads TGTGCCAGCAGCCGGACATCTAGCACAGATACGCAGTATTTT. This gives the protein CASSRTSSTDTQYF.

This chain uses TRBV7-9 with TRBJ2-7; 11 bases align to TRBD1. CDR1 and CDR2 from the germline V gene are SEHNR and FQNEAQ (reference sequence). The CDR3 spans 15 residues. V shed 3 bases, J shed 6 bases, and the junction held 7 bases outside the gene matches. The CDR3 region is CASSFSGTGGLEQYF. The CDR3 region has the DNA TGTGCCAGCAGCTTTTCCGGGACAGGGGGTCTCGAGCAGTACTTC.

The chain links TRBV12-5 to TRBJ1-5; D is unclear. Germline loops: CDR1 LGHNT, CDR2 FRNRAP. This CDR3 region has 16 residues. The V end lost 0 bases, the J end lost 5 bases, and 14 bases lay between the germline ends. The CDR3 DNA follows: TGTGCTAGTGGTTTGGTACTTACAGACCCAGATCAGCCCCAGCATTTT. Its protein product is CASGLVLTDPDQPQHF. The full variable domain, its missing parts supplied by reference TRBV12-5 and TRBJ1-5, is DARVTQTPRHKVTEMGQEVTMRCQPILGHNTVFWYRQTMMQGLELLAYFRNRAPLDDSGMPKDRFSAEMPDATLATLKIQPSEPRDSAVYFCASGLVLTDPDQPQHFGDGTRLSIL.

The gene calls are TRBV13 and TRBJ2-7; 14 nucleotides agree with TRBD2. This CDR3 comprises 17 residues. V lost 6 bases to trimming and J lost 7 bases; unmatched junction nucleotides: 14. The germline V gene has CDR1 PRHDT and CDR2 FYEKMQ (reference sequence). This CDR3 is CASSSQAGTSGGGEQYF. In DNA form, the CDR3 reads TGTGCCAGCAGTTCCCAAGCCGGGACTAGCGGGGGAGGTGAGCAGTACTTC.